Sequencing of this T cell receptor (beta chain) was carried out in a study of T cell responses to AZD1222 COVID-19 vaccine. With respect to this clone: What it binds is not known.

Study-wide results and limits: Donors in the cohort were predominantly white British and more often female, and clonal diversity was possibly underestimated.

The length of the CDR3 is 15 residues. The V and J ends lost 4 bases and 0 bases, in that order; junction bases with no gene match: 1. The germline CDR1 and CDR2 sequences are SGHTA and FQGNSA. Repertoires were generated with immunoSEQ multiplex PCR, while TCRdb's copy carries only in-frame clones and drops some. Of some 60,000 clones in the sample, 60% to 85% were seen once. The chain links TRBV7-2 to TRBJ2-3, with 10 bases aligning to TRBD2. This clonotype originated in an adult who received the AZD1222 COVID-19 vaccine. The material was peripheral blood, obtained 28 days after the second AZD1222 dose. CDR3 in amino acids: CASSSSGGSTDTQYF. CDR3 sequence (DNA): TGTGCCAGCAGCTCTAGCGGGGGCAGCACAGATACGCAGTATTTT.